The clone carrying this TCR beta chain was counted only a few times. The antigen is unknown. Sequencing targeted expressed TCRB transcripts, as all isolated RNA had been reverse transcribed. The assay was immunoSEQ multiplex PCR, and TCRdb's table has in-frame clones only and misses some. The sample has about 340,000 clones, approximately 9.7% seen once. This sample was taken from a study of beta chain features in type 1 diabetes. The length of the CDR3 is 13 residues. Germline CDR1 and CDR2: SNHLY and FYNNEI. Trimming cost V 4 bases and J 8 bases, with 11 bases left between them. The study, taken as a whole, reports: Among patients with Type 1 diabetes, TCRB CDR3s were moderately but significantly shorter in every one of the four CD4+ subsets.

Material: central memory CD4+ T cells from blood. This TCR derives from a man aged 25-40 years with type 1 diabetes. The V gene is TRBV2, the J gene TRBJ2-2; D not resolved. The chain's CDR3 is CASSVLRLGELFF. CDR3 in DNA: TGTGCCAGCAGTGTACTTAGGCTGGGGGAGCTGTTTTTT.